The following is a T cell receptor beta chain sequence with its context. As yet, its antigen is unknown. The data were taken from a study of a mutant IDH1 vaccine in newly diagnosed glioma. Study-wide background: Earlier therapy was either radiotherapy, temozolomide, or both, and most got both.

Assay: immunoSEQ multiplex PCR; the TCRdb copy retains only in-frame clones and omits some. The profile shows tens of thousands of clones, 75% to 95% of them singletons. The CDR3 is 16 residues long. Trimming removed 9 bases from V and 2 bases from J; junction bases left unmatched: 11. The germline V gene encodes CDR1 WSHSY and CDR2 SAAADI. Whole-study findings and limits: Top peripheral T cell clonotype shifts appeared unrelated to pseudoprogression. Immune responses induced by vaccination arose in approximately 93% of the patients.

Time point reported: baseline, week 1 (first vaccination visit). The treatment: pre-vaccination baseline after standard-of-care therapy. The chain uses TRBV10-2 and TRBJ2-7; 12 bases line up with TRBD2. The sequence came from a man aged 45-60 years with glioma. The starting material was PBMCs, obtained from a glioma patient treated with radiotherapy, temozolomide or both. The CDR3 DNA follows: TGCGCCAGTCGGCTCGGGGGGACTAGCGGGCCCTACGAGCAGTACTTC. Translation: CASRLGGTSGPYEQYF.